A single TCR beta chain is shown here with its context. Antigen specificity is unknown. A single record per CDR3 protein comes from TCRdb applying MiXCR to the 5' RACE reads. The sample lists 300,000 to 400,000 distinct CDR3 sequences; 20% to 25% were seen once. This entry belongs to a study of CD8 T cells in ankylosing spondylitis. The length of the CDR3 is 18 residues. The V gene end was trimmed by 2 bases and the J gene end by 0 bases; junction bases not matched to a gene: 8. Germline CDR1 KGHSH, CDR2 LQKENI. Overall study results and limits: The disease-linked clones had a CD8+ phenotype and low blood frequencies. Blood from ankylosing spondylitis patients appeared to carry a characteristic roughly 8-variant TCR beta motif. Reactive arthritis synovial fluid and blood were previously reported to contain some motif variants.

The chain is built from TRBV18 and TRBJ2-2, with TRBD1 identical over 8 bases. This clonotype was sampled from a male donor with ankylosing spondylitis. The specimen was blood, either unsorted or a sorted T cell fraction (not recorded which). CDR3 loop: CASSPGQGGWANTGELFF. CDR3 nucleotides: TGTGCCAGCTCACCAGGACAGGGAGGATGGGCGAACACCGGGGAGCTGTTTTTT.